One and the same sample provided the 4 T cell receptor beta chains below, sequenced in a study of T cells in Graves' hyperthyroidism and ophthalmopathy. From RNA transcripts, TCR beta CDR3 regions were amplified. Using the HTBI primer set, a first-round RT-PCR was run on the TCR CDR3. TCRdb redid the calling of the multiplex PCR reads with MiXCR, one entry per CDR3 protein. The sample has more than 500,000 distinct CDR3 sequences, around 16% seen once; the top ten hold 25% to 30%. The material sequenced was blood. The receptors were gathered from a woman in her 30s with Graves' ophthalmopathy.

The sample holds many counts of this clonotype. The chain joins TRBV6-2 or TRBV6-3 to TRBJ2-7, with 7 positions matching TRBD2. Germline V gives CDR1 MNHEY, CDR2 SVGEGT. With 5 bases clipped from V and 2 bases from J, the junction kept 6 bases outside the gene matches. The CDR3 covers 14 residues. As DNA, the CDR3 is TGTGCCAGCAGTACCCCAGCGGGACCCTACGAGCAGTACTTC. Residues: CASSTPAGPYEQYF.

CDR3 protein: CASSSLLIPTGGARDTQYF. CDR3 DNA: TGTGCCAGCAGTAGTTTGCTGATACCGACGGGGGGGGCAAGAGACACCCAGTACTTC. The chain uses TRBV7-9 and TRBJ2-5; TRBD2 matches at 8 bases. The V and J ends lost 6 bases and 8 bases, in that order; junction bases with no gene match: 26. The CDR3 loop spans 19 amino acids. The germline V gene encodes CDR1 SEHNR and CDR2 FQNEAQ (reference sequence).

The V and J genes are TRBV24-1 and TRBJ1-4; possibly TRBD1 for D (5 bases). The CDR3 is made up of 16 amino acids. Germline-derived CDR1 and CDR2 are KGHDR and SFDVKD. V gave up 5 bases and J gave up 0 bases, with 12 bases separating them. CDR3 in DNA: TGTGCCACCAGTGCTCGGGGCCCTGCAACTAATGAAAAACTGTTTTTT. Residues: CATSARGPATNEKLFF.

This clonotype was counted ten times or more. The chain uses TRBV2 and TRBJ2-3, with D perhaps TRBD1 (5 bases). The CDR3 contains 14 residues. The ends were cut back, 7 bases at V and 1 base at J, with 12 bases in the middle. CDR1 and CDR2 (germline): SNHLY, FYNNEI. The DNA of the CDR3 is TGTGCCAGCATTCTTGGGGCACGCACAGATACGCAGTATTTT. This sequence encodes CASILGARTDTQYF.